This T cell receptor (beta chain) was captured by sequencing in a study of blood T cells in healthy people across ages. In its sample, this clonotype was seen once. Its specificity is unknown. The length of the CDR3 is 15 residues. Unmatched junction bases numbered 4, after V lost 0 bases and J lost 4 bases. Germline V gives CDR1 SGDLS, CDR2 YYNGEE. Study-wide findings and caveats: The study found more naive CD4+ cells and higher diversity in long-lived than aged donors.

Alongside a J-beta primer mix, a sample-barcoded 5' primer served in a second PCR lasting roughly 6 to 12 cycles. TCRdb itself ran the 5' RACE reads through MiXCR, one entry per CDR3 protein. The sample holds a few hundred thousand distinct CDR3 sequences, around 27% seen once. These data were also filed under a second study, of T cells of mothers and their children. That report notes: RNA extracted was entirely used for cDNA synthesis, 1.5 ug per 15 ul. Sample barcodes and 2-4 random nucleotides came from the second PCR's M1S primer. Every mother supplied over 9 million TCR beta CDR3 reads and every child 2.5 million to 3.5 million.

This receptor was obtained from a boy aged 2 to 10 in good health. The specimen sequenced was blood. The V and J genes are TRBV9 and TRBJ2-1; 7 positions agree with TRBD2. The DNA of the CDR3 is TGTGCCAGCAGCGTAGGCGGGAGAGTGTACAATGAGCAGTTCTTC. Its protein is CASSVGGRVYNEQFF. Complete variable domain (other parts from reference TRBV9 and TRBJ2-1): DSGVTQTPKHLITATGQRVTLRCSPRSGDLSVYWYQQSLDQGLQFLIQYYNGEERAKGNILERFSAQQFPDLHSELNLSSLELGDSALYFCASSVGGRVYNEQFFGPGTRLTVL.